One sample yielded the 29 T cell receptor beta chains listed below, sequenced in a study of OX40 agonist ivuxolimab in advanced cancers. The protocol was immunoSEQ multiplex PCR, while the TCRdb copy is restricted to in-frame clones and leaves out a portion. The sample has fewer than 30,000 clones, around 85% seen once; the top ten hold about 29%. Here the sequenced sample was CD4+ or CD8+ T cells sorted from blood, taken in a trial of the OX40 agonist ivuxolimab. The receptor source for this set is an adult with an advanced solid tumor such as melanoma, head and neck, liver or kidney cancer.

The J gene is TRBJ2-7, the V gene TRBV15; TRBD2 aligns across 8 bases. The junction had 9 bases not matched to a gene; V was cut back by 4 bases and J by 4 bases. The CDR3 consists of 15 residues. Germline CDR1 is LNHNV and CDR2 is YYDKDF (reference sequence). The CDR3 protein is CATSIESGRNYEQYF. CDR3 in DNA: TGTGCCACCAGCATTGAGAGCGGGAGAAATTACGAGCAGTACTTC.

This clone has just one count. V and J are TRBV9 and TRBJ2-1; D not resolved. The CDR3 sequence is 12 residues long. Germline V gene data show CDR1 as SGDLS and CDR2 as YYNGEE. The germline V and J ends were trimmed by 4 bases and 3 bases, with 5 bases remaining between them. CDR3: CASSLDYNEQFF. CDR3 coding DNA: TGTGCCAGCAGCTTGGACTACAATGAGCAGTTCTTC.

Only one count was recorded for this clone. The V call is TRBV28, the J call TRBJ2-7, with D unresolved. CDR3 length: 12 amino acids. Germline V lookup: CDR1 MDHEN, CDR2 SYDVKM. The germline V and J ends were trimmed by 6 bases and 5 bases, with 11 bases remaining between them. As DNA, the CDR3 is TGTGCCAGCAGCCCCAATCGGAACGAGCAGTACTTC. It translates to CASSPNRNEQYF.

This clone was found many times. The V gene is TRBV30, the J gene TRBJ2-1; possibly TRBD2 for D (5 bases). Trimming took 3 bases from V and 8 from J, leaving 14 bases between them. This CDR3 spans 13 amino acids. Looked up from germline, CDR1 is GTSNPN and CDR2 is SVGIG (reference sequence). The CDR3 sequence is CAWSWRPRDEQFF. CDR3 bases: TGTGCCTGGAGCTGGAGGCCGCGGGATGAGCAGTTCTTC. Together with reference TRBV30 and TRBJ2-1, the CDR3 gives the full variable domain: SQTIHQWPATLVQPVGSPLSLECTVEGTSNPNLYWYRQAAGRGLQLLFYSVGIGQISSEVPQNLSASRPQDRQFILSSKKLLLSDSGFYLCAWSWRPRDEQFFGPGTRLTVL.

The chain couples TRBV4-1 to TRBJ1-5; no reliable D call. Trimming stripped 1 base from V and 2 bases from J, with 9 bases between. In germline, CDR1 is MGHRA, CDR2 YSYEKL. This CDR3 is built from 15 residues. This chain's CDR3 is CASSQVHGGNQPQHF. The CDR3 DNA reads as TGCGCCAGCAGCCAAGTCCACGGGGGCAATCAGCCCCAGCATTTT.

This chain uses TRBV2 with TRBJ2-7; 7 bases line up with TRBD1. This CDR3 comprises 15 residues. V gave up 6 bases and J gave up 0 bases; unmatched junction bases: 8. Germline lookup yields CDR1 SNHLY and CDR2 FYNNEI. The CDR3 loop is CASRSGTVSSYEQYF. Written as DNA, the CDR3 is TGTGCCAGCAGATCCGGGACAGTTAGCTCCTACGAGCAGTACTTC.

The chain employs TRBV7-9 and TRBJ1-1; D gene unclear. Germline lookup yields CDR1 SEHNR and CDR2 FQNEAQ (reference sequence). The CDR3 runs 11 residues. V was trimmed by 3 bases and J by 4 bases, leaving 3 bases between them. CDR3 coding DNA: TGTGCCAGCAGCTTCGGCACTGAAGCTTTCTTT. This encodes CASSFGTEAFF.

The rearrangement joins TRBV19 to TRBJ1-4; D gene ambiguous. The CDR3 length is 14 residues. The germline V gene encodes CDR1 LNHDA and CDR2 SQIVND (reference sequence). V gave up 1 base and J gave up 8 bases, with 11 bases separating them. The CDR3 DNA is TGTGCCAGTAGTATAGGGCAGCGACTCGAAAAACTGTTTTTT. The encoded protein is CASSIGQRLEKLFF.

Sample share makes this clone medium-sized. This chain connects TRBV27 to TRBJ2-1; 11 bases agree with TRBD2. This CDR3 has 16 residues. Trimming cost V 7 bases and J 5 bases; bases outside gene matches: 10. Germline CDR1 is MNHEY and CDR2 is SMNVEV (reference sequence). CDR3 DNA: TGTGCCAGCAAGGATTCAGGGACTAGCGGACACAATGAGCAGTTCTTC. Translating gives CASKDSGTSGHNEQFF.

The chain joins TRBV10-2 to TRBJ2-3; TRBD2 agrees at 8 bases. Unmatched junction bases numbered 7, after V lost 9 bases and J lost 2 bases. CDR1 is WSHSY and CDR2 is SAAADI in the germline V gene. This CDR3 contains 14 residues. The CDR3 DNA reads TGCGCCAGTTGGCTAGCGGGCCTCACAGATACGCAGTATTTT. Its protein product is CASWLAGLTDTQYF.

The V call is TRBV18, the J call TRBJ2-2; TRBD1 is a possible D gene (7 bases). Trimming left V 3 bases short and J 3 bases short, with 14 bases between. Germline V gene lookup returns CDR1 KGHSH and CDR2 LQKENI. This CDR3 spans 16 amino acids. The CDR3 sequence: CASSPGGGADTGELFF. The CDR3 bases are TGTGCCAGCTCACCTGGAGGGGGCGCGGACACCGGGGAGCTGTTTTTT.

This chain joins TRBV4-2 and TRBJ2-2, with 7 bases aligning to TRBD2. Looked up from germline, CDR1 is LGHNA and CDR2 is YNFKEQ. V gave up 4 bases and J gave up 5 bases; unmatched junction bases: 13. This CDR3 is built from 17 residues. The CDR3 here is CASSPVLLASETGELFF. CDR3 bases: TGTGCCAGCAGCCCCGTGTTACTAGCGAGTGAGACCGGGGAGCTGTTTTTT.

This clone has more than one count but fewer than ten. The gene calls are TRBV5-4 and TRBJ2-1; tentatively, D is TRBD2 (6 bases). Germline V gene lookup returns CDR1 SGHNT and CDR2 YYREEE (reference sequence). The V end lost 1 base, the J end lost 5 bases, and 13 bases lay between the germline ends. CDR3 length: 15 amino acids. The CDR3 sequence is CASSLTLGEDNEQFF. The CDR3, as DNA: TGTGCCAGCAGCTTGACCCTCGGGGAGGACAATGAGCAGTTCTTC.

The gene calls are TRBV7-2 and TRBJ2-2, with 8 bases aligning to TRBD2. The V gene's germline CDR1 is SGHTA and CDR2 FQGNSA. Losses at the gene ends were 2 bases for V and 3 bases for J; bases not matched to a gene: 2. CDR3 length: 15 residues. CDR3 in DNA: TGTGCCAGCAGCTTACAGCGGGAGTACACCGGGGAGCTGTTTTTT. This gives the protein CASSLQREYTGELFF. Together with reference TRBV7-2 and TRBJ2-2, the CDR3 gives the full variable domain: GAGVSQSPSNKVTEKGKDVELRCDPISGHTALYWYRQSLGQGLEFLIYFQGNSAPDKSGLPSDRFSAERTGGSVSTLTIQRTQQEDSAVYLCASSLQREYTGELFFGEGSRLTVL.

V gene TRBV2 combines with J gene TRBJ2-3, with D possibly matching TRBD2 (6 bases). This CDR3 has 15 residues. V lost 3 bases, J lost 2 bases, and 12 bases lay in between. Germline CDR1 reads SNHLY; CDR2 reads FYNNEI. The CDR3: CASSDWDFSTDTQYF. CDR3 nucleotides: TGTGCCAGCAGTGACTGGGACTTTTCCACAGATACGCAGTATTTT.

This chain uses TRBV11-2 with TRBJ2-5; the D call may be TRBD1 or TRBD2 (6 bases each). The CDR3 extends over 15 amino acids. Between the trimmed V and J ends, which lost 4 bases and 4 bases, there was a span of 16 bases. Germline CDR1 and CDR2: SGHAT and FQNNGV. CDR3 nucleotides: TGTGCCAGCAGCTCGGGGGCGGCGAGGGGAGAGACCCAGTACTTC. Its protein is CASSSGAARGETQYF.

CDR3 sequence (DNA): TGTGCCAGCAGTTCCGGAGCAACTAACACCGGGGAGCTGTTTTTT. Protein: CASSSGATNTGELFF. The chain employs TRBV28 and TRBJ2-2, with D unclear. CDR3 length: 15 residues. Trimming pared 4 bases from V and 2 bases from J, leaving 11 bases between. CDR1 MDHEN and CDR2 SYDVKM come from the germline V gene.

The CDR3 reads CASSGSGPLGTGELFF. CDR3 nucleotides: TGTGCCAGCAGCGGGTCCGGGCCCCTTGGGACCGGGGAGCTGTTTTTT. The rearrangement links TRBV5-4 to TRBJ2-2; no definite D call. The V gene lost 4 bases and the J gene lost 5 bases, with 18 bases spanning the gap. The CDR3 extends over 16 amino acids. In germline, CDR1 is SGHNT, CDR2 YYREEE (reference sequence). Drawing the rest from reference TRBV5-4 and TRBJ2-2, the complete variable domain is ETGVTQSPTHLIKTRGQQVTLRCSSQSGHNTVSWYQQALGQGPQFIFQYYREEENGRGNFPPRFSGLQFPNYSSELNVNALELDDSALYLCASSGSGPLGTGELFFGEGSRLTVL.

With regard to this clone: This CDR3 is also generated by other DNA sequences in the sample. The V gene is TRBV4-1, the J gene TRBJ2-5, with 9 nucleotides matching TRBD1. With 1 base clipped from V and 5 bases from J, the junction kept 8 bases outside the gene matches. The CDR3 is 16 residues long. Germline lookup yields CDR1 MGHRA and CDR2 YSYEKL. The CDR3 sequence is CASSQGRTGAGETQYF. CDR3 nucleotides: TGCGCCAGCAGCCAAGGTCGGACAGGGGCGGGGGAGACCCAGTACTTC.

The chain carries TRBV29-1 and TRBJ2-7, with TRBD2 matching over 8 bases. The germline CDR1 and CDR2 sequences are SQVTM and ANQGSEA. Germline trimming cut 6 bases from V and 3 bases from J; bases unmatched to any gene: 7. CDR3 size: 13 residues. The CDR3 loop is CSVTGGDSYEQYF. For the CDR3, the DNA is TGCAGCGTCACCGGGGGGGATAGCTACGAGCAGTACTTC.

Notes on this clone: Mismatch with germline at one junction end may stem from a read error. The chain joins TRBV28 to TRBJ2-1, with TRBD2 matching over 9 bases. Germline-derived CDR1 and CDR2 are MDHEN and SYDVKM. The CDR3 loop spans 16 amino acids. The CDR3 spells CASNLPSGRTTHEQFF. Here the CDR3 DNA reads TGTGCCAGCAATTTACCCAGCGGGAGGACCACCCATGAGCAGTTCTTC. The full variable domain, completed using reference TRBV28 and TRBJ2-1, is DVKVTQSSRYLVKRTGEKVFLECVQDMDHENMFWYRQDPGLGLRLIYFSYDVKMKEKGDIPEGYSVSREKKERFSLILESASTNQTSMYLCASNLPSGRTTHEQFFGPGTRLTVL.

This chain joins TRBV5-6 and TRBJ2-1, with a tentative D call TRBD2 (6 bases). CDR1 and CDR2 from the germline V gene are SGHDT and YYEEEE. The ends were cut back, 3 bases at V and 12 bases at J, with 19 bases in the middle. The CDR3 has 14 residues. The CDR3 region is CASSSTLLAPWQFF. As DNA, the CDR3 is TGTGCCAGCAGCTCGACATTACTAGCCCCGTGGCAGTTCTTC.

The rearrangement joins TRBV7-2 to TRBJ2-7; the match to TRBD2 covers 8 bases. V was pared by 5 bases and J by 6 bases, with 12 bases of the junction left unmatched. Germline CDR1 reads SGHTA; CDR2 reads FQGNSA. The CDR3 length is 15 residues. The CDR3 reads CASSITSGLWGEQYF. The CDR3 DNA sequence: TGTGCCAGCAGCATTACTAGCGGTTTATGGGGCGAGCAGTACTTC.

The chain employs TRBV9 and TRBJ2-1; D gene uncertain. Trimming stripped 4 bases from V and 0 bases from J, with 14 bases between. This CDR3 contains 16 residues. CDR1 and CDR2 (germline): SGDLS, YYNGEE. The CDR3: CASSIGYWSSYNEQFF. The CDR3 DNA is TGTGCCAGCAGCATCGGCTACTGGAGCTCCTACAATGAGCAGTTCTTC.

The chain joins TRBV7-8 to TRBJ2-7; possibly TRBD1 for D (6 bases). The CDR3 has 14 amino acids. The germline CDR1 and CDR2 sequences are SGHVS and FQNEAQ. Trimming removed 2 bases from V and 3 bases from J, with 11 bases in between. CDR3 in DNA: TGTGCCAGCAGCTTATCAACAGGGTACTACGAGCAGTACTTC. Encoded protein: CASSLSTGYYEQYF.

Points on this clone: In the same sample, other DNA sequences code for this CDR3. The CDR3 bases are TGTGCCTGGAGTGTACTGGGGCTTGAGCAGTTCTTC. Amino acid sequence: CAWSVLGLEQFF. The V gene is TRBV30, the J gene TRBJ2-1; D perhaps matches TRBD1 (5 bases). Trimming took 0 bases from V and 9 from J, leaving 9 bases between them. The CDR3 totals 12 residues. Germline V gene lookup returns CDR1 GTSNPN and CDR2 SVGIG (reference sequence).

The chain joins TRBV4-1 to TRBJ2-2; TRBD1 is a possible D gene (5 bases). The length of the CDR3 is 14 residues. V lost 1 base and J lost 3, with 6 bases in between. Per germline, CDR1 MGHRA and CDR2 YSYEKL. CDR3 sequence: CASSQGRDTGELFF. CDR3 sequence (DNA): TGCGCCAGCAGCCAAGGCAGGGACACCGGGGAGCTGTTTTTT.

The CDR3 is CASSWTENYGYTF. The CDR3, as DNA: TGTGCCAGCAGTTGGACAGAGAACTATGGCTACACCTTC. The chain is built from TRBV6-5 and TRBJ1-2; a possible D gene is TRBD1 (6 bases). Germline CDR1 and CDR2: MNHEY and SVGAGI. V was pared by 4 bases and J by 2 bases, with 8 bases between. This CDR3 comprises 13 residues.

The chain recombines TRBV27 with TRBJ2-1; possible D gene TRBD1, 5 bases. Trimming took off 5 bases at V and 2 bases at J, with 13 bases between the two ends. The germline V gene has CDR1 MNHEY and CDR2 SMNVEV (reference sequence). This CDR3 spans 15 amino acids. CDR3 in DNA: TGTGCCAGCAGTGGAAGCTGGGGCGCCTACAATGAGCAGTTCTTC. Amino acid sequence: CASSGSWGAYNEQFF.